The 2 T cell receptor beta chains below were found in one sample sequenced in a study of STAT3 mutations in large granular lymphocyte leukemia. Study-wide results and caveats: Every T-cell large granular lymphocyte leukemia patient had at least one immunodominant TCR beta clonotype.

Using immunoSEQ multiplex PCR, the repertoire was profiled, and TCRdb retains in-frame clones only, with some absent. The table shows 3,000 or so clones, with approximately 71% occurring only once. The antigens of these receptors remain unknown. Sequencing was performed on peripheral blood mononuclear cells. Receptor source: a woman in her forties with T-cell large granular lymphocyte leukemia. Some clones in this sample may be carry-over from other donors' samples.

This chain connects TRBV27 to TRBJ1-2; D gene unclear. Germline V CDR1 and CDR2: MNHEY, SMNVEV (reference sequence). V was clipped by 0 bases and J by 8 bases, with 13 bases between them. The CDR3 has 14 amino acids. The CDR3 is CASSLSRLDGGYTF. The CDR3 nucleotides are TGTGCCAGCAGTTTATCCCGCTTGGACGGGGGCTACACCTTC.

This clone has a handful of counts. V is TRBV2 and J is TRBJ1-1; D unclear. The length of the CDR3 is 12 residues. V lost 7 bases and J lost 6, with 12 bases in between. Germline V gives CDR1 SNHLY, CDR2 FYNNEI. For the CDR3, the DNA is TGTGCCAGCACACTGCCACAACCTGAAGCTTTCTTT. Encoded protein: CASTLPQPEAFF.